This T cell receptor beta chain is drawn from a study of T cells in Graves' hyperthyroidism and ophthalmopathy (dated by TCRdb to the late 2010s). Some background on the complete study: Peripheral blood samples were taken at initial diagnosis, before any treatment was given. In addition, the study compared T-cell repertoires in thyroid tissue and in blood from five or six Graves' hyperthyroidism patients. For training and testing, the 100 or so patients in the discovery cohort were randomly divided in a 7:3 ratio. TCR Vbeta CDR3 sequencing of approximately 140 peripheral blood samples (over 40 ophthalmopathy, roughly 72 hyperthyroidism and some 17 progressor patients) is reported in the paper. Prospective prediction of ophthalmopathy was tested in an independent validation cohort of 18 to 20 hyperthyroidism patients and some 17 patients who later progressed to ophthalmopathy. Following sampling, methimazole starting at 30 mg daily was given to hyperthyroidism patients, and high-dose intravenous methylprednisolone was given to ophthalmopathy patients. To identify TCR V-J signatures that set the groups apart, the researchers used a discovery cohort of about a hundred patients, made up of 43 with Graves' ophthalmopathy and about 55 with stable Graves' hyperthyroidism.

Study-wide conclusions, independent of this receptor: In validation, progression to ophthalmopathy was predicted by the model with 70% to 71% sensitivity and roughly 76% specificity, a median of 6.5 months before onset. Sample size was not statistically predetermined, and investigators were not blinded to group allocation. A model built on a 13 V-J signature distinguished ophthalmopathy from stable hyperthyroidism, reaching roughly 88% sensitivity and under 84% specificity in cross-validation and 80%/75% in testing. Most expanded thyroid clonotypes (frequency above 0.001) were also found in blood, which suggests that blood repertoires may mirror thyroid immune responses.

Reading from cysteine to phenylalanine, the CDR3 counts 14 amino acids. Left in the record is the CDR3 DNA by itself, 42 bases read in frame from the first base. Cut back by 4 bases and 10 bases, the V and J ends lie 19 bases apart. Based on the germline V gene (reference sequence), the CDR1 and CDR2 sequences are SEHNR and FQNEAQ. Ophthalmopathy patients had moderately to severely active disease, Clinical Activity Score of at least 3, NOSPECS grade of at least 4, and duration under 3 months. Patients with uncontrolled infections, other autoimmune diseases, pregnancy or lactation were excluded. Diagnoses relied on clinical symptoms, serum thyroxine and TRAb, thyroid ultrasound and orbital computed tomography. Ficoll-Paque density gradient centrifugation was used to isolate PBMCs from around 10 ml of fresh peripheral blood. Total RNA was extracted using Trizol reagent, and RNA quality was assessed on an Agilent 2100 Bioanalyzer.

This clonotype was counted many times. Its antigen is unknown. Base qualities are not at hand, and no much larger clone is one base apart. The TCR beta CDR3 regions were amplified from the RNA transcripts. For the first round of RT-PCR on the TCR CDR3, the HTBI primer set was used together with the Qiagen OneStep RT-PCR kit. The libraries were constructed in a second round of multiplex PCR and then size-selected and purified. Libraries were sequenced paired-end with 100 bp reads on an Illumina HiSeq2000. For the original study's pipeline: SOAPnuke was used to process the raw data, throwing out any read that contained adapters or uncalled bases, had a mean Phred below 15, or lacked an exact constant-primer or identifier match. High-quality paired reads were merged using COPE v1.2.5, and each unique nucleotide sequence was defined as a clonotype. Clonotypes were aligned to IMGT TRBV, TRBD and TRBJ reference segments using MiTCR v1.1. The analysis was restricted to V-J combinations with a frequency above 0.0001, which together covered just over 98% of the repertoires. The TCS score was defined as the ratio of F50 (clonal expansion) to E x V (chaos), calculated using BLOSUM62-based TCRdist between CDR3 peptides within each V-J. Welch's t-statistics and random forest reduced approximately 520 V-J features to fewer than 15, which were used in a naive Bayes classifier (R e1071). TCRdb ran its own pipeline on the public reads, namely fastp trimming at Q25 and MiXCR clone calling, and kept in-frame beta chains. Records with the same CDR3 protein are collapsed into one entry carrying the most frequent genes and DNA. The V and J calls shown here were made by TCRdb, not taken from the authors' results. Present in this sample are 500,000 to 800,000 distinct CDR3 sequences, around 15% of which were seen just once. The ten biggest clones cover approximately 12% of the sample.

Recombination joined TRBV7-9 with TRBJ1-1; the D gene is perhaps TRBD1, on 5 matching bases. The receptor was isolated from a woman aged 45-65 years with Graves' ophthalmopathy. Material: blood. The sequenced DNA: TGTGCCAGCAGCTCATCTGGTAAAGAGAGGGGAGCTTTCTTT. Its translation is CASSSSGKERGAFF.